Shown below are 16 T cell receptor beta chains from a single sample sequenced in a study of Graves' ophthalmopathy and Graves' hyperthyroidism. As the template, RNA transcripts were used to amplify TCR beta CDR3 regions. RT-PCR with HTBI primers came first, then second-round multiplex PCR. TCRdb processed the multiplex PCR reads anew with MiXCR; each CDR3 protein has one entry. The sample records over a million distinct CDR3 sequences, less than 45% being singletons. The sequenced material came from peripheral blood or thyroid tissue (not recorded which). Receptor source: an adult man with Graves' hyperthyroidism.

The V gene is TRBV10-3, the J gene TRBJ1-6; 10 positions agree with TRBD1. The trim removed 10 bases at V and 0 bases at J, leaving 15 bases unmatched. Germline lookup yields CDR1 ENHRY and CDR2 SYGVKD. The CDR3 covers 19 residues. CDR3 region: CASRPLGTGAGSYNSPLHF. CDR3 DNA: TGTGCCAGCAGGCCGCTCGGGACAGGGGCCGGCTCCTATAATTCACCCCTCCACTTT.

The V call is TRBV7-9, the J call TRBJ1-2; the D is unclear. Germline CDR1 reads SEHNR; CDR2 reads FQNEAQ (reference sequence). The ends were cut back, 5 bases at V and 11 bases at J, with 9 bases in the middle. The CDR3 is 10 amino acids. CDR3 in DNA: TGTGCCAGCAGCCAAGATCCGTACACCTTC. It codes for CASSQDPYTF.

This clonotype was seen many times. The CDR3 nucleotides read TGTGCCAGCAGGGGACTAGCGTCGATCAGCTCCTACGAGCAGTACTTC. Protein product: CASRGLASISSYEQYF. The chain employs TRBV10-3 and TRBJ2-7; TRBD2 aligns across 10 bases. CDR1 is ENHRY, CDR2 SYGVKD, per germline. V lost 10 bases and J lost 0; bases outside the gene matches: 12. CDR3 size: 16 residues.

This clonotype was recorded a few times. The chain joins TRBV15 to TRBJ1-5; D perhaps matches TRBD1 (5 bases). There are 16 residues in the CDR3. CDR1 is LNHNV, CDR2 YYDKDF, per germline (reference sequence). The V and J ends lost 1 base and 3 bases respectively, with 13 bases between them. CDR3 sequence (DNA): TGTGCCACCAGCAGAGGCGAGGACGGGGCCAATCAGCCCCAGCATTTT. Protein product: CATSRGEDGANQPQHF.

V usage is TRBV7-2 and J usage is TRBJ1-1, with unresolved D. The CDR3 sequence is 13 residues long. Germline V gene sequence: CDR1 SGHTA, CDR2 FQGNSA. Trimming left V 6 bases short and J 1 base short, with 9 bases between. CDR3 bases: TGTGCCAGCAGGAGGGTTCGGAACACTGAAGCTTTCTTT. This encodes CASRRVRNTEAFF.

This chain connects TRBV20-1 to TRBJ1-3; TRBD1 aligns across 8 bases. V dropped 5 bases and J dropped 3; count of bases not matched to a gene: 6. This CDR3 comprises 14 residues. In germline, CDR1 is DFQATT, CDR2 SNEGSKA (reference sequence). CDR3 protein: CSAGDRGVGNTIYF. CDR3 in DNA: TGCAGTGCTGGTGACAGGGGTGTTGGAAACACCATATATTTT.

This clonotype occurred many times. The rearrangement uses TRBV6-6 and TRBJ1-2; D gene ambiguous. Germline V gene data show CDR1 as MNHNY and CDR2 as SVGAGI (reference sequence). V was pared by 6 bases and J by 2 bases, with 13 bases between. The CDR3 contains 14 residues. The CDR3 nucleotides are TGTGCCAGCAGCAGAGAAGCTACCAACTATGGCTACACCTTC. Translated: CASSREATNYGYTF.

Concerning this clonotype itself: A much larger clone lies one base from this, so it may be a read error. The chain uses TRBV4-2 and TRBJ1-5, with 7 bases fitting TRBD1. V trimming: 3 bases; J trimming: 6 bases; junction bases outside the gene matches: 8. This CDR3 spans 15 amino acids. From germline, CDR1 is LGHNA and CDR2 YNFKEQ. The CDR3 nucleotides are TGTGCCAGCAGCCAGGGACAGAGGGCGGCTCAGCCCCAGCATTTT. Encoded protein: CASSQGQRAAQPQHF.

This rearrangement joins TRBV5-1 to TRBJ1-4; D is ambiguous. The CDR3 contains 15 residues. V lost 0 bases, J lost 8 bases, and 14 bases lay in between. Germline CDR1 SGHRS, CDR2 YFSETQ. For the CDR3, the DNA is TGCGCCAGCAGCTTGGGGACCGCGTTGGTCGAAAAACTGTTTTTT. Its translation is CASSLGTALVEKLFF.

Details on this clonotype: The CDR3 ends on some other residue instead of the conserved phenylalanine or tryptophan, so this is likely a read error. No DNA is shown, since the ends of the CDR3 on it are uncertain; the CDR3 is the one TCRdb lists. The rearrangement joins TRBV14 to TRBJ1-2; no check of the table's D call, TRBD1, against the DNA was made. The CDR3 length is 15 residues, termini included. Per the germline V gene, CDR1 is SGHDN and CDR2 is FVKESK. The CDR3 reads CASSQSGRANYGYAL.

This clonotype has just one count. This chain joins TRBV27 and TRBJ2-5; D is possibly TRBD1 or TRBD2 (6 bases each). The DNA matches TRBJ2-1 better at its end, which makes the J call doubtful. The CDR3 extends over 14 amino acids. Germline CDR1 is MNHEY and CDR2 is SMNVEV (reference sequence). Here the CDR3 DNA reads TGTGCCAGCAGGCGAGGGGGTATTCGGGAGACCCAGTTCTTC. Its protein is CASRRGGIRETQFF.

The CDR3 nucleotides are TGTGCCAGCAGCGATACCCAGGGTACGGCTGAAGCTTTCTTT. It yields the protein CASSDTQGTAEAFF. This sequence joins TRBV5-5 and TRBJ1-1; maybe TRBD1 (5 bases). Germline-derived CDR1 and CDR2 are SGHKS and YYEKEE (reference sequence). V was cut by 4 bases and J by 6 bases, with 16 bases left in between. This CDR3 contains 14 residues.

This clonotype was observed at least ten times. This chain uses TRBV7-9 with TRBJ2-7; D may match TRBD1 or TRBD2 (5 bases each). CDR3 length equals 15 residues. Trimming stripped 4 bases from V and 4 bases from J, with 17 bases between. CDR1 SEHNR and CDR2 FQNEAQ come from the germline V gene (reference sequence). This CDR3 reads CASSSDRGGAYEQYF. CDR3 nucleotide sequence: TGTGCCAGCAGCTCCGACCGGGGTGGGGCATACGAGCAGTACTTC.

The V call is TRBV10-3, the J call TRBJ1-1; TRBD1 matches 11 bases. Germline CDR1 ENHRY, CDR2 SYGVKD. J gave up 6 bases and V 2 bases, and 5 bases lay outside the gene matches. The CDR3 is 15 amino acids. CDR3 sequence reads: CAISEPPGQGAEAFF. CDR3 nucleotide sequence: TGTGCCATCAGTGAGCCACCGGGACAGGGGGCTGAAGCTTTCTTT.

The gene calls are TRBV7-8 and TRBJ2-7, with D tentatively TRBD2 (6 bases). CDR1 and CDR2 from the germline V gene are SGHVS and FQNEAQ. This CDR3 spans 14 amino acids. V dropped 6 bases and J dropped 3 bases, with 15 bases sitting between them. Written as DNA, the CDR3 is TGTGCCAGCAGAATAGCGGAGGGATACTACGAGCAGTACTTC. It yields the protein CASRIAEGYYEQYF.

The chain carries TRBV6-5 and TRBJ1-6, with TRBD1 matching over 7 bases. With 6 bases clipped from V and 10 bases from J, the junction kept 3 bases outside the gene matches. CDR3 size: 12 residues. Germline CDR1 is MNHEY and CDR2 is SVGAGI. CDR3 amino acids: CASRKQGSPLHF. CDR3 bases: TGTGCCAGCAGGAAACAGGGGTCACCCCTCCACTTT.